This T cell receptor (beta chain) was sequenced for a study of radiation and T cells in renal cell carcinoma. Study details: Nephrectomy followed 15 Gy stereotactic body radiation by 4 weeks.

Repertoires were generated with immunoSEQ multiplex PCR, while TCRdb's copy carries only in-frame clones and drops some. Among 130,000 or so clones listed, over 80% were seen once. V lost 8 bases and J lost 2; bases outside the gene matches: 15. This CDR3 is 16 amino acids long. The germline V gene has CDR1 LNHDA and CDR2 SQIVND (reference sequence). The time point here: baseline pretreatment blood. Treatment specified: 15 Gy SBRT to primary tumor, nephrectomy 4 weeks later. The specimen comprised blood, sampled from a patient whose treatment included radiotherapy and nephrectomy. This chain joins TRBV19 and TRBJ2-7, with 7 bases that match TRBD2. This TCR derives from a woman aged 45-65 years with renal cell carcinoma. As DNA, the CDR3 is TGTGCCAGTGGAGCTTCGTGGGGGGGTGATCCCTACGAGCAGTACTTC. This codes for CASGASWGGDPYEQYF.